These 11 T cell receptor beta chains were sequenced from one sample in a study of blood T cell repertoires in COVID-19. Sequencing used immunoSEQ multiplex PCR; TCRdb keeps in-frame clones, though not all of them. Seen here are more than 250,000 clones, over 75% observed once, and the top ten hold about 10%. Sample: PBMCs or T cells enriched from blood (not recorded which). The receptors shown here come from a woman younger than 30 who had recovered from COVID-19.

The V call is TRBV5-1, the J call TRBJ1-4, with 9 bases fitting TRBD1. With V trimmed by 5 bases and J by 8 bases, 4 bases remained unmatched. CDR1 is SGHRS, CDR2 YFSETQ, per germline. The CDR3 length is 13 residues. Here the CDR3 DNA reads TGCGCCAGCAGAGGGACAGGGCGGGAAAAACTGTTTTTT. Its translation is CASRGTGREKLFF.

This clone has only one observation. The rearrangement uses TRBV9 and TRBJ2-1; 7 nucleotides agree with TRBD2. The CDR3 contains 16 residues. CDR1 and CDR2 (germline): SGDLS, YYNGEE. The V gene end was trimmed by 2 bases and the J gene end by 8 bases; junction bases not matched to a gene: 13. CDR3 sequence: CASSVTLSGGVDEQFF. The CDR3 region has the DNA TGTGCCAGCAGCGTGACCCTCTCGGGAGGAGTGGATGAGCAGTTCTTC.

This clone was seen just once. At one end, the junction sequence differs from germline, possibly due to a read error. CDR3 nucleotides: TGCGCCAGCCGTGAGTATAGAAGCACTGAAGCTTTCTTT. Its protein product is CASREYRSTEAFF. The rearrangement uses TRBV10-1 and TRBJ1-1; D gene unclear. The CDR3 has 13 residues. Per the germline V gene, CDR1 is WNHNN and CDR2 is SYGVQD (reference sequence).

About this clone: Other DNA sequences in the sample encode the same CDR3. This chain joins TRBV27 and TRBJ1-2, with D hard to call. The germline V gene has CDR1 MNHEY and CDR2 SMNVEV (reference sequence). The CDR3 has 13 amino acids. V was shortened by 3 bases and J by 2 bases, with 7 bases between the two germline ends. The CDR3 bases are TGTGCCAGCAGTTTTGGCCGAAACTATGGCTACACCTTC. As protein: CASSFGRNYGYTF.

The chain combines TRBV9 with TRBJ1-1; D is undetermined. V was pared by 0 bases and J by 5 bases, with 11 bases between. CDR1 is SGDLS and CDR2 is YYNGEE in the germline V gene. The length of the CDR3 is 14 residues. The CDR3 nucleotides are TGTGCCAGCAGCGTAGGATTGAAAGAGACTGAAGCTTTCTTT. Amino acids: CASSVGLKETEAFF. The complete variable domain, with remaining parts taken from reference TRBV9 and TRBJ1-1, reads DSGVTQTPKHLITATGQRVTLRCSPRSGDLSVYWYQQSLDQGLQFLIQYYNGEERAKGNILERFSAQQFPDLHSELNLSSLELGDSALYFCASSVGLKETEAFFGQGTRLTVV.

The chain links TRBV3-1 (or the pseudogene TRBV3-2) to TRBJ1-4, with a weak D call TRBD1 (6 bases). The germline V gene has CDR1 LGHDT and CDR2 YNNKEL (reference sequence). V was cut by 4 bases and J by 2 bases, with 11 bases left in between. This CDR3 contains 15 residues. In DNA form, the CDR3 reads TGTGCCAGCAGCCTACAGGGATCTACTAATGAAAAACTGTTTTTT. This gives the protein CASSLQGSTNEKLFF.

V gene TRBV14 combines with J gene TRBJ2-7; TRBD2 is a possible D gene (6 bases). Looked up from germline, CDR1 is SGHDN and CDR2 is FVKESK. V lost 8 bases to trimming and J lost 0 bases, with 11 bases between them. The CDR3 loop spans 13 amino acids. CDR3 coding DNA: TGTGCCAGCGGGGGGTCTCCCTCCTACGAGCAGTACTTC. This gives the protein CASGGSPSYEQYF.

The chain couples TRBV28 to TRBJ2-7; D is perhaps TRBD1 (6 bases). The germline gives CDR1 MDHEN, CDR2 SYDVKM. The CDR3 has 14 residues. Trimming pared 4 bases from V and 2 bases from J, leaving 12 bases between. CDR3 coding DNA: TGTGCCAGCAGTTCGGTGGACAGCGCCTACGAGCAGTACTTC. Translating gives CASSSVDSAYEQYF.

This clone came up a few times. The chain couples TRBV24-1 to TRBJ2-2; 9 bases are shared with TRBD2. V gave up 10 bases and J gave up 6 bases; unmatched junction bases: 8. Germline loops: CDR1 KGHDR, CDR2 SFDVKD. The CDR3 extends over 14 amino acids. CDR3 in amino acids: CATAVAGVAGELFF. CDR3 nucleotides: TGTGCCACTGCAGTAGCGGGAGTAGCCGGGGAGCTGTTTTTT.

The CDR3 sequence: CSVQTSGGSEQYF. In DNA form, the CDR3 reads TGCAGCGTTCAGACCTCAGGGGGCTCCGAGCAGTACTTC. The chain is built from TRBV29-1 and TRBJ2-7; TRBD1 aligns across 8 bases. Trimming cost V 5 bases and J 6 bases; bases outside gene matches: 9. CDR1 is SQVTM, CDR2 ANQGSEA, per germline. The CDR3 length is 13 residues.

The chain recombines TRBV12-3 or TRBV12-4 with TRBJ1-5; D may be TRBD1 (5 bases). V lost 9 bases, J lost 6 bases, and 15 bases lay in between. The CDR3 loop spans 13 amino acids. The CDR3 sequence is CASQDGRAQPQHF. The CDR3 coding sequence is TGTGCCAGTCAGGACGGCAGGGCTCAGCCCCAGCATTTT.